A single TCR beta chain is shown here with its context. Antigen unknown. The sample is drawn from a study of shared clonotypes between healthy human individuals. Background on the study: There were three CD4 naive, three CD4 memory, two CD8 naive and one CD8 memory plates per donor.

General study results and limits: Generation probabilities of non-shared clonotypes were lower (relative to those shared by all four donors).

The naive CD8 subset, CD45RO-negative cells positively selected for CCR7, excluded terminally differentiated effector memory CD45RA+ cells. Caucasian adults residing in Nashville, Tennessee made up all the donors. The input for sorted-subset replicate PCRs was around 0.2 ug DNA, about 29,000 T cell genomes. Only in-frame clones appear in the TCRdb table, and some are missing; sequencing was by immunoSEQ multiplex PCR. The table has about 2.1 million clones, approximately 94% seen once. This CDR3 contains 17 residues. The J segment lost 0 bases and the V segment lost 6 bases, leaving 6 bases of the junction unmatched. Germline-derived CDR1 and CDR2 are LGHNT and FRNRAP.

The chain couples TRBV12-5 to TRBJ2-2; 11 bases map to TRBD2. The sequence derives from a man aged 18 to 29 in good health. Some clones in this sample may be carry-over from other donors' samples. Sequenced material: naive CD8+ T cells from PBMCs. As DNA, the CDR3 is TGTGCTAGTGGACCTACTAGCGGGGGCGCGAACACCGGGGAGCTGTTTTTT. Protein sequence: CASGPTSGGANTGELFF.